This T cell receptor (beta chain) is drawn from a study of blood T cell repertoires in COVID-19. Study-level background: Samples taken during acute and convalescent COVID-19 were collected in the United States, Italy and Spain. From T cells, B-cell-depleted T cells, or PBMCs came the material, which was cDNA or gDNA.

In the original analysis: Estimated nucleated cell counts came from reference gene primer amplification. Profiling relied on immunoSEQ multiplex PCR, and the TCRdb table lists in-frame clones only, not all of them. V and J calls and clone size follow that table, whereas D and trimming were derived from the DNA. The sample has 150,000 to 200,000 clones, roughly 84% seen once. The CDR3 length is 14 residues. Trimming left V 0 bases short and J 2 bases short, with 9 bases between. Germline-derived CDR1 and CDR2 are SQVTM and ANQGSEA. The sample taken for sequencing was peripheral blood. This chain connects TRBV29-1 to TRBJ2-3; possible D gene TRBD2, 6 bases. The sequence came from a man younger than 35 with active or convalescent COVID-19. The CDR3 sequence: CSVEEGGSTDTQYF. CDR3 nucleotides: TGCAGCGTTGAAGAGGGGGGATCCACAGATACGCAGTATTTT.